This T cell receptor (beta chain) was retrieved from a study of T-cell memory formation after mild COVID-19. In its sample, this clonotype was seen a few times. The length of the CDR3 is 17 residues. J gave up 1 base and V 5 bases, and 9 bases lay outside the gene matches. Germline CDR1 and CDR2: SEHNR and FQNEAQ (reference sequence). MiXCR, applied by TCRdb to the 5' RACE reads, yields one record per CDR3 protein. This table has hundreds of thousands of distinct CDR3 sequences, roughly 21% appearing once. The sequencing sample was made of PBMCs or a T cell subset sorted from them (not recorded which). This clonotype was obtained from an adult woman who had mild COVID-19 (a few samples of this study predate the infection). Cell type and time point are not known. The chain recombines TRBV7-9 with TRBJ2-1; 9 bases align to TRBD2. The CDR3, as DNA: TGTGCCAGCAGCCCTTGGGTAGCGGGGGTGTCCTACAATGAGCAGTTCTTC. The encoded protein is CASSPWVAGVSYNEQFF.